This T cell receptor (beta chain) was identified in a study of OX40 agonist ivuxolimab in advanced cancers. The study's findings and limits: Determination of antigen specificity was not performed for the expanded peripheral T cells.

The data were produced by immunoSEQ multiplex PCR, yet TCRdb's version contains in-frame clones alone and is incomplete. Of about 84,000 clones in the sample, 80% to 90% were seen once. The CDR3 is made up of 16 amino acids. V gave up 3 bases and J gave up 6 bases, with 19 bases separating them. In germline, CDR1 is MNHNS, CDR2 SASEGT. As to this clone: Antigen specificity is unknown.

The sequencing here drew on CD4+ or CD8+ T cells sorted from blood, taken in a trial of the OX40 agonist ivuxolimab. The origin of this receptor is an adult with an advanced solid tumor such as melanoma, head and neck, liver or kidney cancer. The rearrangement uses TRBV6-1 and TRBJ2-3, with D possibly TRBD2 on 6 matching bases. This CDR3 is CASSEDGGAPWDTQYF. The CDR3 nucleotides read TGTGCCAGCAGTGAGGACGGCGGGGCTCCTTGGGATACGCAGTATTTT.